The entry that follows covers one TCR beta chain sequence. The CDR3 runs 15 residues. Germline V lookup: CDR1 WNHNN, CDR2 SYGVQD (reference sequence). The ends were cut back, 5 bases at V and 1 base at J, with 13 bases in the middle. The data were taken from a study of blood T cell repertoires in COVID-19. For the study at large: PBMCs, B-cell-depleted T cells, or T cells were the source of the cDNA or gDNA that made up the material.

In the study's own analysis: Reference gene primer amplification gave estimated nucleated cell counts. The table came from immunoSEQ multiplex PCR; TCRdb's copy has only in-frame clones and leaves some out. V and J calls and clone size are as listed in that table; D and trimming were resolved from the DNA. In the table there are fewer than 300,000 clones, roughly 86% of which are singletons. The chain links TRBV10-1 to TRBJ2-3, with a weak D call TRBD2 (5 bases). Material for sequencing was peripheral blood. This TCR was sampled from a man in his forties who had recovered from COVID-19. CDR3 in DNA: TGCGCCAGCAGTAACCGGGATTCTGGCACAGATACGCAGTATTTT. Protein sequence: CASSNRDSGTDTQYF.